Following are 28 T cell receptor beta chains from one sample sequenced in a study of cytomegalovirus exposure and HLA in healthy donors. A multiplex PCR was run with 60 Vbeta primers and 13 Jbeta primers. Clones were sequenced by immunoSEQ multiplex PCR, and TCRdb holds only the in-frame ones, with some missing. The repertoire holds 90,000 or so clones, approximately 83% seen once, with 3.5% to 4% in the top ten. Input material: PBMCs. Receptors were obtained from a man aged 45-60 years in good health and CMV-seronegative.

V usage is TRBV27 and J usage is TRBJ1-2; 9 nucleotides match TRBD1. Germline lookup yields CDR1 MNHEY and CDR2 SMNVEV (reference sequence). The CDR3 covers 18 residues. V trimming: 5 bases; J trimming: 2 bases; junction bases outside the gene matches: 15. The CDR3 spells CASSPLPPGQGLNYGYTF. The CDR3 DNA sequence: TGTGCCAGCAGTCCTCTACCTCCGGGACAGGGTTTGAACTATGGCTACACCTTC.

The CDR3 loop reads CASRMGPREKLFF. The CDR3 DNA reads TGTGCCAGCCGGATGGGCCCCCGAGAAAAACTGTTTTTT. The rearrangement uses TRBV6-5 and TRBJ1-4; no reliable D call. CDR3 length: 13 amino acids. Germline CDR1 and CDR2: MNHEY and SVGAGI. V gave up 8 bases and J gave up 8 bases, with 15 bases separating them.

The CDR3 reads CASSSLGGTDTQYF. In DNA, the CDR3 is TGTGCCAGCAGCTCTCTGGGCGGGACAGATACGCAGTATTTT. The rearrangement links TRBV5-4 to TRBJ2-3; D possibly corresponds to TRBD2 (5 bases). V lost 3 bases, J lost 3 bases, and 11 bases lay in between. Germline V CDR1 and CDR2: SGHNT, YYREEE (reference sequence). This CDR3 is 14 amino acids long.

The gene calls are TRBV5-4 and TRBJ1-2; 11 nucleotides line up with TRBD1. Germline V CDR1 and CDR2: SGHNT, YYREEE (reference sequence). The CDR3 loop spans 15 amino acids. J gave up 7 bases and V 3 bases, and 8 bases lay outside the gene matches. CDR3 sequence reads: CASSSPDRGRSGYTF. The CDR3 nucleotides read TGTGCCAGCAGCTCCCCGGACAGGGGGCGATCTGGCTACACCTTC.

V gene TRBV4-1 combines with J gene TRBJ2-1; TRBD2 matches 8 bases. Germline CDR1 is MGHRA and CDR2 is YSYEKL. CDR3 length: 20 amino acids. The ends lost 5 bases at V and 9 bases at J; junction bases unmatched: 27. The CDR3 region is CASSEKALTGGGESRGEQFF. The CDR3 nucleotides read TGCGCCAGCAGCGAAAAAGCACTAACGGGAGGGGGGGAAAGTAGGGGTGAGCAGTTCTTC.

J is TRBJ2-1 and V is TRBV10-2, with D maybe TRBD2 (6 bases). Trimming shortened V by 6 bases and J by 1 base, and 13 bases separated the two germline ends. Germline V gives CDR1 WSHSY, CDR2 SAAADI. The CDR3 consists of 15 residues. Here the CDR3 reads CASRREVGSYNEQFF. In DNA, the CDR3 is TGCGCCAGCAGGAGGGAGGTCGGATCCTACAATGAGCAGTTCTTC.

The V call is TRBV7-9, the J call TRBJ1-4; TRBD1 matches 8 bases. The junction had 9 bases not matched to a gene; V was cut back by 4 bases and J by 8 bases. Germline-derived CDR1 and CDR2 are SEHNR and FQNEAQ (reference sequence). The CDR3 consists of 15 residues. The CDR3 nucleotides read TGTGCCAGCAGCTCTGCTCAGGGGGCGTTGGAAAAACTGTTTTTT. Translation gives CASSSAQGALEKLFF. Variable domain in full (rest from reference TRBV7-9 and TRBJ1-4): DTGVSQNPRHKITKRGQNVTFRCDPISEHNRLYWYRQTLGQGPEFLTYFQNEAQLEKSRLLSDRFSAERPKGSFSTLEIQRTEQGDSAMYLCASSSAQGALEKLFFGSGTQLSVL.

V is TRBV9 and J is TRBJ2-1; D remains ambiguous. V was trimmed by 0 bases and J by 2 bases, leaving 9 bases between them. The CDR3 is 15 residues long. The germline CDR1 and CDR2 sequences are SGDLS and YYNGEE. The CDR3 nucleotides are TGTGCCAGCAGCGTAGGAACAAGAACCTACAATGAGCAGTTCTTC. It translates to CASSVGTRTYNEQFF.

The gene calls are TRBV5-4 and TRBJ1-4, with TRBD1 identical over 8 bases. V shed 0 bases and J 3 bases; nucleotides not matched to a gene: 1. There are 15 residues in the CDR3. Germline V gene sequence: CDR1 SGHNT, CDR2 YYREEE (reference sequence). The CDR3: CASSLGTGSNEKLFF. The CDR3 DNA reads as TGTGCCAGCAGCTTGGGGACAGGGTCTAATGAAAAACTGTTTTTT.

The genes are TRBV27 and TRBJ2-1, with D perhaps matching TRBD2 (6 bases). CDR1 and CDR2 (germline): MNHEY, SMNVEV (reference sequence). V was clipped by 0 bases and J by 6 bases, with 21 bases between them. The CDR3 spans 18 residues. The CDR3: CASSLSRSFSGVPNEQFF. The CDR3 DNA sequence: TGTGCCAGCAGTTTATCGAGATCTTTCTCGGGAGTCCCCAATGAGCAGTTCTTC.

This chain connects TRBV27 to TRBJ1-1; D is possibly TRBD1 (6 bases). The CDR3 length is 14 residues. CDR1 is MNHEY and CDR2 is SMNVEV in the germline V gene (reference sequence). V lost 2 bases and J lost 5, with 12 bases in between. CDR3 loop: CASSLVRGMTEAFF. For the CDR3, the DNA is TGTGCCAGCAGTTTAGTTAGGGGGATGACTGAAGCTTTCTTT.

The chain joins TRBV5-4 to TRBJ2-3; 9 bases map to TRBD2. The germline V gene encodes CDR1 SGHNT and CDR2 YYREEE (reference sequence). This CDR3 has 16 residues. Trimming cost V 1 base and J 2 bases; bases outside gene matches: 5. The CDR3 reads CASSLRLAGTTDTQYF. In DNA, the CDR3 is TGTGCCAGCAGCTTGCGGCTAGCGGGGACCACAGATACGCAGTATTTT.

The V call is TRBV6-1, the J call TRBJ2-5; D is undetermined. TRBJ2-7 matches the DNA end more closely, so the J call is doubtful. The V gene's germline CDR1 is MNHNS and CDR2 SASEGT. The CDR3 consists of 12 residues. The CDR3 nucleotides are TGTGCCAGCAATGAGGACTCCTACGAGCAGTACTTC. It translates to CASNEDSYEQYF.

This clone turned up a few times. J is TRBJ1-4 and V is TRBV28; D is possibly TRBD1 (5 bases). CDR1 MDHEN and CDR2 SYDVKM come from the germline V gene. Trimming took 5 bases from V and 8 from J, leaving 15 bases between them. This CDR3 region has 14 residues. The CDR3 sequence: CASSGQRGWEKLFF. The CDR3 bases are TGTGCCAGCAGTGGTCAAAGGGGCTGGGAAAAACTGTTTTTT.

The chain employs TRBV6-1 and TRBJ2-1, with D unclear. Germline CDR1 reads MNHNS; CDR2 reads SASEGT. The CDR3 extends over 16 amino acids. V was shortened by 0 bases and J by 0 bases, with 9 bases between the two germline ends. In DNA, the CDR3 is TGTGCCAGCAGTGAAGCGAAAGCCATCTCCTACAATGAGCAGTTCTTC. It encodes CASSEAKAISYNEQFF.

The V gene is TRBV7-9, the J gene TRBJ2-1, with 12 bases aligning to TRBD2. The V gene's germline CDR1 is SEHNR and CDR2 FQNEAQ (reference sequence). There are 16 residues in the CDR3. With 4 bases clipped from V and 2 bases from J, the junction kept 3 bases outside the gene matches. The CDR3 here is CASSSPSGRAYNEQFF. DNA of the CDR3: TGTGCCAGCAGCTCCCCTAGCGGGAGGGCCTACAATGAGCAGTTCTTC.

The genes are TRBV5-4 and TRBJ1-4, with 11 bases identical to TRBD1. The CDR3 sequence is 15 residues long. In germline, CDR1 is SGHNT, CDR2 YYREEE (reference sequence). V was pared by 4 bases and J by 8 bases, with 7 bases of the junction left unmatched. The DNA of the CDR3 is TGTGCCAGCAGCCAAAAGGACAGGGGGCCCGAAAAACTGTTTTTT. Its protein is CASSQKDRGPEKLFF.

The rearrangement links TRBV11-2 to TRBJ2-1; D perhaps matches TRBD2 (5 bases). Per the germline V gene, CDR1 is SGHAT and CDR2 is FQNNGV. This CDR3 is built from 15 residues. Trimming removed 1 base at V and 7 bases at J, with 14 bases between. CDR3 sequence reads: CASSLGLASRNEQFF. The CDR3 DNA is TGTGCCAGCAGCTTAGGTCTAGCTTCAAGGAATGAGCAGTTCTTC.

This clone has a handful of counts. This chain uses TRBV2 with TRBJ1-3; maybe TRBD1 (5 bases). This CDR3 is built from 14 residues. The germline V gene encodes CDR1 SNHLY and CDR2 FYNNEI. With 7 bases removed from V and 4 bases from J, the gap between germline ends came to 14 bases. CDR3 sequence: CASTKTGGGNTIYF. The CDR3 bases are TGTGCCAGCACCAAAACCGGGGGGGGAAACACCATATATTTT.

CDR3 amino acids: CASSSGLAGNQETQYF. CDR3 in DNA: TGTGCCAGCAGCTCCGGACTAGCGGGGAACCAAGAGACCCAGTACTTC. This chain connects TRBV5-6 to TRBJ2-5; 12 nucleotides align to TRBD2. The CDR3 has 16 amino acids. The germline CDR1 and CDR2 sequences are SGHDT and YYEEEE. Unmatched junction bases numbered 3, after V lost 3 bases and J lost 0 bases. Complete variable domain (other parts from reference TRBV5-6 and TRBJ2-5): DAGVTQSPTHLIKTRGQQVTLRCSPKSGHDTVSWYQQALGQGPQFIFQYYEEEERQRGNFPDRFSGHQFPNYSSELNVNALLLGDSALYLCASSSGLAGNQETQYFGPGTRLLVL.

The CDR3 sequence: CASRQLANTEAFF. The CDR3 DNA is TGTGCCAGCAGGCAACTAGCGAACACTGAAGCTTTCTTT. The V call is TRBV6-5, the J call TRBJ1-1; D is undetermined. Trimming shortened V by 6 bases and J by 1 base, and 9 bases separated the two germline ends. Per germline, CDR1 MNHEY and CDR2 SVGAGI. CDR3 length: 13 amino acids.

V and J are TRBV7-2 and TRBJ2-3; D gene unclear. Trimming took off 1 base at V and 3 bases at J, with 8 bases between the two ends. The CDR3 spans 14 residues. Germline V gene sequence: CDR1 SGHTA, CDR2 FQGNSA. In DNA form, the CDR3 reads TGTGCCAGCAGCTTAGTGGCAAATACAGATACGCAGTATTTT. Protein product: CASSLVANTDTQYF.

V gene TRBV4-3 combines with J gene TRBJ2-2; 7 nucleotides line up with TRBD2. V was pared by 1 base and J by 3 bases, with 8 bases of the junction left unmatched. CDR1 and CDR2 from the germline V gene are LGHNA and YSLEER. The CDR3 sequence is 17 residues long. CDR3 sequence: CASSQVVGGKDTGELFF. The CDR3 nucleotides are TGCGCCAGCAGCCAAGTGGTGGGAGGGAAGGACACCGGGGAGCTGTTTTTT.

The sample holds one count of this clone. The V call is TRBV27, the J call TRBJ2-7, with 10 bases lining up with TRBD2. Germline V gene data show CDR1 as MNHEY and CDR2 as SMNVEV (reference sequence). This CDR3 contains 18 residues. Unmatched junction bases numbered 14, after V lost 4 bases and J lost 2 bases. In DNA form, the CDR3 reads TGTGCCAGCAGTTCACTCGGACTAGCGGAGGGAGGCCCCTACGAGCAGTACTTC. Protein sequence: CASSSLGLAEGGPYEQYF.

The rearrangement links TRBV11-1 to TRBJ2-1; weak D call: TRBD2 (5 bases). Germline CDR1 SGHAT, CDR2 FQDESV (reference sequence). This CDR3 has 17 amino acids. The germline V and J ends were trimmed by 2 bases and 5 bases, with 19 bases remaining between them. CDR3 protein: CASSLLRGRESNNEQFF. CDR3 bases: TGTGCCAGCAGCTTATTACGGGGAAGAGAAAGCAACAATGAGCAGTTCTTC.

V usage is TRBV6-6 and J usage is TRBJ1-3; D unresolved. This CDR3 is 15 amino acids long. CDR1 is MNHNY, CDR2 SVGAGI, per germline (reference sequence). V was shortened by 7 bases and J by 0 bases, with 13 bases between the two germline ends. The CDR3 here is CASTPGRSSGNTIYF. The CDR3 DNA reads TGTGCCAGCACTCCGGGAAGATCCTCTGGAAACACCATATATTTT.

CDR3 DNA sequence: TGTGCCAGCAGTGAATCCGGGTGGGACAGGGTCTACGAGCAGTACTTC. Protein: CASSESGWDRVYEQYF. The chain carries TRBV6-1 and TRBJ2-7, with 9 bases matching TRBD1. The junction had 8 bases not matched to a gene; V was cut back by 2 bases and J by 3 bases. The germline CDR1 and CDR2 sequences are MNHNS and SASEGT. This CDR3 contains 16 residues.

V usage is TRBV10-3 and J usage is TRBJ2-3, with TRBD1 matching 9 bases. The junction had 5 bases not matched to a gene; V was cut back by 5 bases and J by 2 bases. Per germline, CDR1 ENHRY and CDR2 SYGVKD. The CDR3 is 15 amino acids. The CDR3 protein is CAISRTGAYTDTQYF. The CDR3, as DNA: TGTGCCATCAGTAGGACAGGGGCATACACAGATACGCAGTATTTT.